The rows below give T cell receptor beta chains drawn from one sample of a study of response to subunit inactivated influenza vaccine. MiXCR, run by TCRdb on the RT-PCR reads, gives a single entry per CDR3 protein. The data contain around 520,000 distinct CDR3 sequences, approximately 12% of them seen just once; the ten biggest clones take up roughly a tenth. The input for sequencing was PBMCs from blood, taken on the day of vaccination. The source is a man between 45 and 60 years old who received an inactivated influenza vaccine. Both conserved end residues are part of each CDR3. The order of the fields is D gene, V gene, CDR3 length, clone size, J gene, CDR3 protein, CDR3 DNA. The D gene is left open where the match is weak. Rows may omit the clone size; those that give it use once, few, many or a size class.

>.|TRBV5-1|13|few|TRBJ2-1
CASSQLAGNEQFF
TGCGCCAGCAGCCAACTAGCTGGCAATGAGCAGTTCTTC
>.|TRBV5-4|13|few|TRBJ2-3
CASSSTTTDTQYF
TGTGCCAGCAGCTCTACTACCACAGATACGCAGTATTTT
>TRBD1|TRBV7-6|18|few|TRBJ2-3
CASSSSEGGAGGPDTQYF
TGTGCCAGCAGCTCTAGCGAAGGAGGGGCAGGGGGCCCAGATACGCAGTATTTT
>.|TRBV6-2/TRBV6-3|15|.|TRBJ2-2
CASRHGLSGTGELFF
TGTGCCAGCAGGCACGGGCTATCGGGCACCGGGGAGCTGTTTTTT
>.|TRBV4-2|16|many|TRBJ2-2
CASSQESFGFTGELFF
TGTGCCAGCAGCCAAGAGTCGTTTGGGTTCACCGGGGAGCTGTTTTTT
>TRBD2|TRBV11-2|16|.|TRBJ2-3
CASSLPRAGGTDTQYF
TGTGCCAGCAGCCTCCCACGAGCGGGAGGCACAGATACGCAGTATTTT
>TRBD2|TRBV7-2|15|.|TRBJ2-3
CASSLAPGLADTQYF
TGTGCCAGCAGCTTAGCCCCGGGACTAGCAGATACGCAGTATTTT
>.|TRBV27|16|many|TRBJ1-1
CASRTITGGTDTEAFF
TGTGCCAGCAGGACAATTACTGGCGGGACGGACACTGAAGCTTTCTTT
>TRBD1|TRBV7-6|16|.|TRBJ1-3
CASRMGQGFSGNTIYF
TGTGCCAGCAGGATGGGACAGGGTTTTTCAGGAAACACCATATATTTT
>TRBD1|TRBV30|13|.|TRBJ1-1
CATQDRFNSEAFF
TGTGCCACCCAGGACAGGTTTAATTCTGAAGCTTTCTTT
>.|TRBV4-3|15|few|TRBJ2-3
CASSQDLLGTDTQYF
TGCGCCAGCAGCCAAGACCTTCTTGGCACAGATACGCAGTATTTT
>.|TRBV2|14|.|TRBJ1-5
CASTRENSNQPQHF
TGTGCCAGCACCAGGGAGAATAGCAATCAGCCCCAGCATTTT
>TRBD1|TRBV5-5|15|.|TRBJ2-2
CASSSGQGGPGELFF
TGTGCCAGCAGCTCGGGACAGGGGGGGCCCGGGGAGCTGTTTTTT
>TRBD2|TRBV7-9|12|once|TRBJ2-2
CGGGLDTGELFF
TGCGGGGGAGGGCTGGACACCGGGGAGCTGTTTTTT
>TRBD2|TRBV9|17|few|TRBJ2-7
CASSVDGPAGGSYEQYF
TGTGCCAGCAGCGTAGACGGCCCGGCGGGAGGATCCTACGAGCAGTACTTC
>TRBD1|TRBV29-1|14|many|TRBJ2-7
CSAGRDRVPYEQYF
TGCAGCGCCGGCAGGGACAGGGTACCCTACGAGCAGTACTTC
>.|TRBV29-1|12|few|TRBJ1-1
CSVEGSGTEAFF
TGCAGCGTCGAGGGGTCGGGGACTGAAGCTTTCTTT
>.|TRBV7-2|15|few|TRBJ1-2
CASSLSGGVGYGYTF
TGTGCCAGCAGCTTATCTGGGGGTGTTGGTTATGGCTACACCTTC
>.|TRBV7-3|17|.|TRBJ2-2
CASSLTPVPWGTGELFF
TGTGCCAGCAGCTTAACTCCGGTCCCTTGGGGCACCGGGGAGCTGTTTTTT
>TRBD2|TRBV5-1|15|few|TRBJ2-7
CASSLAGGVGYEQYF
TGCGCCAGCAGCTTGGCCGGGGGGGTAGGATACGAGCAGTACTTC
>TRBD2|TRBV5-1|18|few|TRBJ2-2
CASSLSGTSASNTGELFF
TGCGCCAGCAGCTTGAGCGGGACTAGCGCTTCGAACACCGGGGAGCTGTTTTTT
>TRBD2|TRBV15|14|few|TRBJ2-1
CATSRGTSGSEQFF
TGTGCCACCAGCAGAGGGACTAGCGGGAGCGAGCAGTTCTTC
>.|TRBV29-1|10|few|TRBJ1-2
CSVDEDGYTF
TGCAGCGTTGATGAGGATGGCTACACCTTC
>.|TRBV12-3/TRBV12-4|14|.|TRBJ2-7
CASSPSDLSAEQYF
TGTGCCAGCAGCCCCAGTGACCTGAGTGCCGAGCAGTACTTC
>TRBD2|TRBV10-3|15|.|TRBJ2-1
CAIRGGGESYNEQFF
TGTGCCATCAGGGGCGGGGGGGAGTCCTACAATGAGCAGTTCTTC
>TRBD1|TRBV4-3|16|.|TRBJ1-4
CASSQGHRGTNEKLFF
TGCGCCAGCAGCCAAGGCCACAGGGGCACTAATGAAAAACTGTTTTTT
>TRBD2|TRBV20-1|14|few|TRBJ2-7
CSALRGGRDYEQYF
TGCAGTGCGCTCCGTGGCGGGAGAGATTACGAGCAGTACTTC
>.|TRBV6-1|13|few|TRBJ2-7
CASSTPRSYEQYF
TGTGCCAGCAGTACGCCCCGCTCCTACGAGCAGTACTTC
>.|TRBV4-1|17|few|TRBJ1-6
CASSQDSVGLSNSPLHF
TGCGCCAGCAGCCAAGATTCGGTAGGGCTAAGTAATTCACCCCTCCACTTT
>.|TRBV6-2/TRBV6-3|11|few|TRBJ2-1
CASSYLLEQFF
TGTGCCAGCAGTTACCTACTAGAGCAGTTCTTC
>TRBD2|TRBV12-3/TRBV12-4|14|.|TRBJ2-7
CASILSGGTYEQYF
TGTGCCAGCATTCTGAGCGGGGGGACCTACGAGCAGTACTTC
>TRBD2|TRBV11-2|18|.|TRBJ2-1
CASSSSGLAGGAYTEQFF
TGTGCCAGCAGCTCCAGTGGGCTAGCGGGGGGGGCTTACACTGAGCAGTTCTTC
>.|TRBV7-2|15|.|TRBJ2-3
CASSSSATSTDTQYF
TGTGCCAGCAGCTCTAGCGCCACTAGCACAGATACGCAGTATTTT
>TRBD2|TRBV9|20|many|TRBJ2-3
CASSVDFGTSGVTSTDTQYF
TGTGCCAGCAGCGTAGATTTCGGGACTAGCGGGGTGACAAGCACAGATACGCAGTATTTT
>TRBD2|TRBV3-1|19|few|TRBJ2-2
CASSPLWSGRWINTGELFF
TGTGCCAGCAGCCCCTTGTGGAGCGGGAGGTGGATTAACACCGGGGAGCTGTTTTTT
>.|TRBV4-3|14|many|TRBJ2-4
CASSQALDGTPQYF
TGCGCCAGCAGCCAAGCCCTAGACGGTACCCCCCAGTACTTC
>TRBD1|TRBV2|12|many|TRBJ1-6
CASTTGDSPLHF
TGTGCCAGCACCACAGGGGACTCACCCCTCCACTTT
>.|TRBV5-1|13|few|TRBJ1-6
CASSLSTDSPLHF
TGCGCCAGCAGCTTGTCGACAGATTCACCCCTCCACTTT
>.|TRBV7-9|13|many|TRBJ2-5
CASSRQGSETQYF
TGTGCCAGCAGTCGCCAAGGGTCGGAGACCCAGTACTTC
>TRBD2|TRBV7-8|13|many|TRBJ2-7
CASSKSGLNEQYF
TGTGCCAGCAGTAAATCGGGACTAAACGAGCAGTACTTC
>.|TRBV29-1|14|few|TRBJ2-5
CSVGQAGPSLTQYF
TGCAGCGTGGGGCAAGCGGGCCCGTCGCTGACCCAGTACTTC
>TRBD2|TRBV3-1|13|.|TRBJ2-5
CAIASGGEETQYF
TGTGCCATTGCGAGCGGGGGGGAAGAGACCCAGTACTTC
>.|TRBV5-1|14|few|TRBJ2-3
CASSLWQGENTQYF
TGCGCCAGCAGCTTGTGGCAGGGAGAAAATACGCAGTATTTT
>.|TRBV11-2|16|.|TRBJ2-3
CASSLVGAVSTDTQYF
TGTGCCAGCAGCTTAGTGGGGGCGGTGAGCACAGATACGCAGTATTTT
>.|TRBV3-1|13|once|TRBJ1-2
CASGQVSTGGYTF
TGTGCCAGCGGCCAAGTATCGACAGGTGGCTACACCTTC
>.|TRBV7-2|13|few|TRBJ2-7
CASSSTTLGEQYF
TGTGCCAGCAGCTCTACCACTCTTGGGGAGCAGTACTTC
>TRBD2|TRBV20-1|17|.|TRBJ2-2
CSAPGLAGAGATGELFF
TGCAGTGCTCCGGGACTAGCGGGAGCCGGGGCCACCGGGGAGCTGTTTTTT
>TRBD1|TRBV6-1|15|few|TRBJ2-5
CATHSDRGLEETQYF
TGTGCCACACACTCGGACAGGGGGCTGGAAGAGACCCAGTACTTC